The entry that follows covers one TCR beta chain sequence. The antigen is undetermined. Building of the TCR beta libraries involved iRepertoire HTBI primers and Arm-PCR of CDR3 regions. TCRdb reprocessed the multiplex PCR reads with MiXCR, giving one entry per CDR3 protein. The sample comprises 680,000 or so distinct CDR3 sequences, approximately 15% of which are singletons, and 15% to 20% rests with the top ten. This sample is drawn from a study of regulatory T cells in long-lasting Graves disease. Study-level findings and limits: Accuracy was possibly reduced by small sample size. Sampling was limited to peripheral blood rather than thyroid tissue.

The V gene's germline CDR1 is MNHEY and CDR2 SMNVEV (reference sequence). This CDR3 has 14 amino acids. V lost 6 bases, J lost 1 base, and 12 bases lay in between. Time point described: newly diagnosed GD, antithyroid drugs for less than 3 months. The TCR library was made from RNA that had been extracted from PBMCs in TRIzol. The authors drew approximately 9 milliliters of peripheral blood into EDTA tubes. These same records also appear under a second study, on T cells in Graves' hyperthyroidism and ophthalmopathy. That report notes: Pregnant or lactating patients were excluded, as were those with uncontrolled infection or other autoimmune disease.

Sequenced material: peripheral blood mononuclear cells (PBMCs), taken at new diagnosis, from a patient treated with antithyroid drugs. The genes are TRBV27 and TRBJ1-1; perhaps TRBD1 as D (5 bases). The clonotype was recovered from a woman aged 30 to 39 with Graves disease. CDR3 DNA: TGTGCCAGCAGCCCGTTTGGGGGGAACACTGAAGCTTTCTTT. This codes for CASSPFGGNTEAFF.